These T cell receptor beta chains were read from a single sample in a study of blood T cells in healthy people across ages. MiXCR was run by TCRdb on the 5' RACE reads, yielding one entry per CDR3 protein. The sample lists hundreds of thousands of distinct CDR3 sequences; more than 50% were seen once. Sequencing was done on a sample of blood. These receptors originate from a middle-aged man in good health. CDR3s include the opening cysteine and the closing phenylalanine or tryptophan. D genes are given only for firm matches. Where a row states a size, it is once, few, many or the class of an expanded clone; other rows omit it.

V,J,size,D,CDR3,DNA
TRBV7-2,TRBJ2-7,NA,TRBD2,CASSLGLAGRDEQYF,TGTGCCAGCAGCTTAGGGTTAGCGGGGAGGGACGAGCAGTACTTC
TRBV10-3,TRBJ2-3,many,TRBD2,CAISDISGGGDTQYF,TGTGCCATCAGTGATATTAGCGGGGGCGGAGATACGCAGTATTTT
TRBV20-1,TRBJ1-1,NA,NA,CSAREWGTTTEAFF,TGCAGTGCTAGAGAATGGGGGACGACCACTGAAGCTTTCTTT
TRBV7-2,TRBJ2-2,few,NA,CASSLRGPLQGSGELFF,TGTGCCAGCAGCTTAAGAGGCCCCCTCCAGGGTTCCGGGGAGCTGTTTTTT
TRBV5-4,TRBJ2-5,NA,NA,CASSLVPAGFQETQYF,TGTGCCAGCAGCTTGGTCCCAGCGGGTTTCCAAGAGACCCAGTACTTC
TRBV12-3/TRBV12-4,TRBJ2-7,few,NA,CASRSNTGTLHEQYF,TGTGCCAGCAGATCCAACACCGGGACCCTCCACGAGCAGTACTTC
TRBV11-3,TRBJ2-7,NA,NA,CASSLSGLTGAFNEQYF,TGTGCCAGCAGCTTATCGGGGCTGACAGGTGCGTTCAATGAGCAGTACTTC
TRBV10-2,TRBJ2-1,NA,TRBD2,CATVLAGGGEQFF,TGCGCCACCGTACTAGCGGGAGGGGGTGAGCAGTTCTTC
TRBV20-1,TRBJ1-5,NA,TRBD1,CSAEGAGQPQHF,TGCAGTGCTGAGGGGGCAGGTCAGCCCCAGCATTTT
TRBV20-1,TRBJ2-5,NA,NA,CSARSLTILQETQYF,TGCAGTGCCAGGTCGCTGACTATCCTGCAAGAGACCCAGTACTTC
TRBV27,TRBJ2-5,few,NA,CASSSYRVGETQYF,TGTGCCAGCAGTTCCTACAGGGTAGGGGAGACCCAGTACTTC
TRBV29-1,TRBJ2-3,NA,NA,CSVGDPTDTQYF,TGCAGCGTTGGTGACCCCACAGATACGCAGTATTTT
TRBV14,TRBJ1-2,NA,NA,CASSQVQVRGYTF,TGTGCCAGCAGCCAAGTACAGGTTCGGGGCTACACCTTC
TRBV6-6,TRBJ2-5,few,TRBD1,CASSQSYDRGQGETQYF,TGTGCCAGCAGTCAATCGTACGACAGGGGGCAAGGAGAGACCCAGTACTTC
TRBV4-2,TRBJ2-3,NA,NA,CASSQEKFGTDTQYF,TGTGCCAGCAGCCAAGAGAAATTCGGTACAGATACGCAGTATTTT
TRBV4-2,TRBJ1-1,NA,TRBD1,CASSQPWTGRENTEAFF,TGTGCCAGCAGCCAACCCTGGACAGGGCGGGAGAACACTGAAGCTTTCTTT
TRBV20-1,TRBJ2-7,NA,NA,CSAPTGNTYEQYF,TGCAGTGCGCCGACAGGAAATACCTACGAGCAGTACTTC
TRBV20-1,TRBJ2-3,medium-sized,TRBD2,CSASTPSGSSNFGTDTQYF,TGCAGTGCTTCCACGCCTAGCGGGAGTAGTAATTTTGGCACAGATACGCAGTATTTT
TRBV5-6,TRBJ2-4,few,TRBD2,CASSFRTSPGKNIQYF,TGTGCCAGCAGCTTCAGGACTAGTCCGGGCAAAAACATTCAGTACTTC
TRBV10-3,TRBJ1-1,NA,NA,CAIRAGSTEAFF,TGTGCCATCAGGGCAGGGTCCACTGAAGCTTTCTTT
TRBV19,TRBJ1-2,NA,NA,CASSIGSDYGYTF,TGTGCCAGTAGTATTGGGTCGGACTATGGCTACACCTTC
TRBV29-1,TRBJ1-1,NA,TRBD1,CSVDDRGIAEAFF,TGCAGCGTTGACGACAGGGGGATCGCTGAAGCTTTCTTT
TRBV12-3/TRBV12-4,TRBJ2-5,few,NA,CASSTPQGTETQYF,TGTGCCAGCAGTACCCCCCAGGGGACGGAGACCCAGTACTTC
TRBV27,TRBJ2-7,NA,NA,CASRTQSSYEQYF,TGTGCCAGCAGAACACAGAGCTCCTACGAGCAGTACTTC
TRBV6-4,TRBJ2-7,NA,TRBD2,CASSNLGGTIIRNEQYF,TGTGCCAGCAGTAATCTTGGCGGGACTATAATAAGGAATGAGCAGTACTTC
TRBV21-1,TRBJ2-2,NA,NA,CASSKPTGELFF,TGTGCCAGCAGCAAGCCGACCGGGGAGCTGTTTTTT
TRBV11-3,TRBJ2-1,NA,NA,CASSSPLGDNEQFF,TGTGCCAGCAGCTCTCCTTTAGGAGACAATGAGCAGTTCTTC
TRBV12-3/TRBV12-4,TRBJ2-7,few,NA,CASSYRPSYEQYF,TGTGCCAGCAGCTACCGTCCGTCCTACGAGCAGTACTTC
TRBV18,TRBJ2-1,NA,NA,CPSSLRQGGDEQFF,TGTCCCAGCTCACTACGACAGGGAGGGGATGAGCAGTTCTTC
TRBV12-3/TRBV12-4,TRBJ2-3,NA,NA,CASSHPTLTDTQYF,TGTGCCAGCAGCCACCCTACTCTCACAGATACGCAGTATTTT
TRBV24-1,TRBJ2-7,once,NA,CATRDAPYEQYF,TGTGCCACCAGGGACGCACCCTACGAGCAGTACTTC
TRBV6-2/TRBV6-3,TRBJ1-2,few,NA,CASSDLTASVTNYGYTF,TGTGCCAGCAGTGACCTTACGGCGTCGGTAACTAACTATGGCTACACCTTC
TRBV10-3,TRBJ2-7,NA,TRBD1,CASRPDRDAYEQYF,TGTGCCAGCCGCCCGGACAGGGACGCCTACGAGCAGTACTTC
TRBV7-2,TRBJ2-5,few,NA,CASSLAFSQETQYF,TGTGCCAGCAGCTTAGCTTTCTCCCAAGAGACCCAGTACTTC
TRBV2,TRBJ1-2,NA,TRBD1,CASRRDSGNGYTF,TGTGCCAGCAGGAGGGACAGCGGGAATGGCTACACCTTC
TRBV7-7,TRBJ2-5,NA,TRBD2,CASSLGLAGGLQETQYF,TGTGCTAGCAGCTTGGGACTAGCGGGGGGTTTACAAGAGACCCAGTACTTC
TRBV29-1,TRBJ2-1,NA,NA,CSDDTRTNNEQFF,TGCAGCGACGACACTAGGACCAACAATGAGCAGTTCTTC
TRBV7-8,TRBJ1-1,few,NA,CASTYRLNTEAFF,TGTGCCAGCACCTACAGACTGAACACTGAAGCTTTCTTT
TRBV12-3/TRBV12-4,TRBJ1-5,NA,TRBD1,CASRRGGSNQPQHF,TGTGCCAGCAGACGAGGGGGCTCCAATCAGCCCCAGCATTTT
TRBV4-2,TRBJ2-5,few,TRBD2,CASSRTSVNNEQYF,TGTGCCAGCAGCCGGACTAGCGTAAACAATGAGCAGTACTTC
TRBV7-9,TRBJ1-5,NA,TRBD1,CASSSTTVWDRDMGKPQHF,TGTGCCAGCAGCTCTACTACGGTCTGGGACAGGGATATGGGGAAGCCCCAGCATTTT
TRBV6-6,TRBJ2-7,NA,NA,CASSPGKGTGPYEQYF,TGTGCCAGCAGCCCAGGGAAGGGGACCGGGCCCTACGAGCAGTACTTC
TRBV7-6,TRBJ2-5,NA,TRBD2,CASSFLGGGWEETQYF,TGTGCCAGCAGCTTCCTTGGGGGGGGATGGGAAGAGACCCAGTACTTC
TRBV6-4,TRBJ2-3,NA,TRBD2,CASSDGAGGSGTDTQYF,TGTGCCAGCAGTGACGGAGCGGGAGGTTCGGGCACAGATACGCAGTATTTT
TRBV7-2,TRBJ2-1,NA,TRBD2,CASSSTSVSSYNEQFF,TGTGCCAGCAGCTCCACTAGCGTCAGCTCCTACAATGAGCAGTTCTTC
TRBV28,TRBJ1-5,once,NA,CASSSPGDYSNQPQHF,TGTGCCAGCAGTTCGCCGGGGGACTATAGCAATCAGCCCCAGCATTTT